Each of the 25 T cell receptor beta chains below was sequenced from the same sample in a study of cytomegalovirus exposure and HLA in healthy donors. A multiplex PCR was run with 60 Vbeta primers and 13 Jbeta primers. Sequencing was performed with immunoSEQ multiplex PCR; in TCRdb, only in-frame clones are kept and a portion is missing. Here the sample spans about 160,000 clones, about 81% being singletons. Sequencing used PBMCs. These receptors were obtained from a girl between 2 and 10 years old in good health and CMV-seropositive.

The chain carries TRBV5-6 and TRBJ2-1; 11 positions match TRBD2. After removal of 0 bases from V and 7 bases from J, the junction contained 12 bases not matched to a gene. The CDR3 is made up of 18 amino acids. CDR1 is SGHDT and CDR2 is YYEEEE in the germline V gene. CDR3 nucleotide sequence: TGTGCCAGCAGCTTGGCCTCTACTAGCGGGAGTAGGTGGAATGAGCAGTTCTTC. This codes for CASSLASTSGSRWNEQFF.

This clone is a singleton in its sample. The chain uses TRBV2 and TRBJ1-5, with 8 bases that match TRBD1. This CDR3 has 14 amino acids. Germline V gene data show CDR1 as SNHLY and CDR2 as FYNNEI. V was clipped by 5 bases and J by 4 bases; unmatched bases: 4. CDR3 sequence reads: CASSLNRGNQPQHF. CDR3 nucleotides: TGTGCCAGCAGTCTAAACAGGGGGAATCAGCCCCAGCATTTT. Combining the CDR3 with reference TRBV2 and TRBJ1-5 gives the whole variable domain EPEVTQTPSHQVTQMGQEVILRCVPISNHLYFYWYRQILGQKVEFLVSFYNNEISEKSEIFDDQFSVERPDGSNFTLKIRSTKLEDSAMYFCASSLNRGNQPQHFGDGTRLSIL.

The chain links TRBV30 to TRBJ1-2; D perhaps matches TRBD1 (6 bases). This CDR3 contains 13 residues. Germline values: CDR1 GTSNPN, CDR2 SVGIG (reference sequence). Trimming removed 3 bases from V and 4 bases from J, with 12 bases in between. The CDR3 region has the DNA TGTGCCTGGAGCCCGGGGGGCGGCTATGGCTACACCTTC. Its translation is CAWSPGGGYGYTF.

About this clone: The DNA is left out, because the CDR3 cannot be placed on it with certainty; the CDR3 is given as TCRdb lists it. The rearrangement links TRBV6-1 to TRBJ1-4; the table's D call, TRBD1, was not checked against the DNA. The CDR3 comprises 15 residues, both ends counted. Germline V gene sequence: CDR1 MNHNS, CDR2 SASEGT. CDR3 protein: CASSFSGQGREKLFF.

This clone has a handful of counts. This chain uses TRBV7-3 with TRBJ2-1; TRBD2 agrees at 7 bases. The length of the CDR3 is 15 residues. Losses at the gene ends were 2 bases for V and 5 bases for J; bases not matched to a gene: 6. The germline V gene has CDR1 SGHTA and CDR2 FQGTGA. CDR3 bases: TGTGCCAGCAGCTTACAGGCTAGCGGACACAATGAGCAGTTCTTC. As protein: CASSLQASGHNEQFF.

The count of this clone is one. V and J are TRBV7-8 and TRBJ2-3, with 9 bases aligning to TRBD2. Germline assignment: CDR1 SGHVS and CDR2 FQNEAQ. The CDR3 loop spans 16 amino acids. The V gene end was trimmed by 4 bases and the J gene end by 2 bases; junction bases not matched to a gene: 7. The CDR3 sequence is CASSSGLARDTDTQYF. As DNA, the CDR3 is TGTGCCAGCAGCTCGGGACTAGCCCGTGACACAGATACGCAGTATTTT.

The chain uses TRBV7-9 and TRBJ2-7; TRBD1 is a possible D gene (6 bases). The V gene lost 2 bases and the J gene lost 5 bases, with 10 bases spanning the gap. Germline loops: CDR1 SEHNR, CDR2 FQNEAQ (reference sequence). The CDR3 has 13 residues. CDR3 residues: CASSLTGPDEQYF. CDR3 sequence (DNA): TGTGCCAGCAGCTTAACAGGGCCCGACGAGCAGTACTTC.

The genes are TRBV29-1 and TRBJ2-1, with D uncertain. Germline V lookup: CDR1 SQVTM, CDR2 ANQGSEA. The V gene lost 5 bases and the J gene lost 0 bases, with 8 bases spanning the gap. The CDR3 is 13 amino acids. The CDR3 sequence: CSVRPGSYNEQFF. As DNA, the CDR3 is TGCAGCGTTCGTCCGGGCTCCTACAATGAGCAGTTCTTC.

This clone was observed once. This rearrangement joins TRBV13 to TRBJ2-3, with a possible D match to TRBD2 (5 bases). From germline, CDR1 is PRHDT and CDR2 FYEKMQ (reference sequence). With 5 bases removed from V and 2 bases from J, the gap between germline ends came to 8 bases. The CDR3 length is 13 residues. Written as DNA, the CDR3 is TGTGCCAGCAGCCGGGAAAACACAGATACGCAGTATTTT. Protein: CASSRENTDTQYF.

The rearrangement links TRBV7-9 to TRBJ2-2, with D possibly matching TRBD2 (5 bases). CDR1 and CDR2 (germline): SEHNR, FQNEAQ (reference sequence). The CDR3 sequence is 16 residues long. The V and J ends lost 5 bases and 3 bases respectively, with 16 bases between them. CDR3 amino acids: CASSPSPGLDTGELFF. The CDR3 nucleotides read TGTGCCAGCAGCCCGAGCCCGGGGTTGGACACCGGGGAGCTGTTTTTT.

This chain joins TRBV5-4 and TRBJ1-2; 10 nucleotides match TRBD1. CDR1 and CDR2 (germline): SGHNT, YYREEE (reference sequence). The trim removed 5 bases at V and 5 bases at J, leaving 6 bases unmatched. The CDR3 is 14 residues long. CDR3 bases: TGTGCCAGCAGAATTGGACAGGGGGGATATGGCTACACCTTC. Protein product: CASRIGQGGYGYTF.

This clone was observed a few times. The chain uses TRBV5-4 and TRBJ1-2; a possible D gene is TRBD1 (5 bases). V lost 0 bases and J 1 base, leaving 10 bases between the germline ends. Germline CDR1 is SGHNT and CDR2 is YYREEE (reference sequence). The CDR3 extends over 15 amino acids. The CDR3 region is CASSLAGGGNYGYTF. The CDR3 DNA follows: TGTGCCAGCAGCTTGGCCGGGGGGGGTAACTATGGCTACACCTTC.

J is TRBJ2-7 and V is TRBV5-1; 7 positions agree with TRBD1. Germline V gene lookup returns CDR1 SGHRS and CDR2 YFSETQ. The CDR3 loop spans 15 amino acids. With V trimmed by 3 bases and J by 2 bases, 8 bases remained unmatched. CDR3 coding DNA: TGCGCCAGCAGCTCCGTCGACAGGGCAACCTACGAGCAGTACTTC. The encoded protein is CASSSVDRATYEQYF.

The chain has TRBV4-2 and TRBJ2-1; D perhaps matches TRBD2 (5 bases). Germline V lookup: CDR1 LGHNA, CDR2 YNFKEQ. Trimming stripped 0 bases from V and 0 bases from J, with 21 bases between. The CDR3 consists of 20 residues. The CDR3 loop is CASSQEDRGHQASSYNEQFF. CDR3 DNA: TGTGCCAGCAGCCAAGAGGATAGAGGGCACCAGGCCTCCTCCTACAATGAGCAGTTCTTC.

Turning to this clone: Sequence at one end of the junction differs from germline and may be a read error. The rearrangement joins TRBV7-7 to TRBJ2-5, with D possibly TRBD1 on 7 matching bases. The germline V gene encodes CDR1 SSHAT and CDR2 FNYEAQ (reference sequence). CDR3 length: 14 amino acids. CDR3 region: CASSGRDSPETQYF. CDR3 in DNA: TGTGCTAGCAGCGGGCGGGACAGCCCGGAGACCCAGTACTTC. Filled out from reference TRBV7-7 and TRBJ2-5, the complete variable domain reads GAGVSQSPRYKVTKRGQDVTLRCDPISSHATLYWYQQALGQGPEFLTYFNYEAQPDKSGLPSDRFSAERPEGSISTLTIQRTEQRDSAMYRCASSGRDSPETQYFGPGTRLLVL.

The CDR3 loop reads CASSEAGGGGYGYTF. CDR3 nucleotide sequence: TGTGCCAGCAGTGAAGCTGGGGGGGGCGGCTATGGCTACACCTTC. The chain combines TRBV2 with TRBJ1-2; a weak D match, TRBD1 (6 bases). The CDR3 loop spans 15 amino acids. V lost 0 bases and J lost 4, with 12 bases in between. The V gene's germline CDR1 is SNHLY and CDR2 FYNNEI.

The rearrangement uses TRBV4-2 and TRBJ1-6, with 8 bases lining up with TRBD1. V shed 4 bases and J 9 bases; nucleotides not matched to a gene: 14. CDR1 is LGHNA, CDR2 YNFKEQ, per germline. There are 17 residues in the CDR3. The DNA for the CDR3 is TGTGCCAGCAGCCCTTCCCGGACAGGGCCCAGGGGTTCACCCCTCCACTTT. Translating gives CASSPSRTGPRGSPLHF.

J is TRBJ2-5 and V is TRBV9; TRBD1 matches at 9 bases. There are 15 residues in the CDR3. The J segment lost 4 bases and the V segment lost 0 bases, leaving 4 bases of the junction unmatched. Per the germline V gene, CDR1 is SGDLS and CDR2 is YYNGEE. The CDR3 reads CASSVEGGQGETQYF. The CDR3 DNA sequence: TGTGCCAGCAGCGTAGAGGGGGGACAGGGAGAGACCCAGTACTTC. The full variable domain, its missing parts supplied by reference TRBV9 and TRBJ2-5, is DSGVTQTPKHLITATGQRVTLRCSPRSGDLSVYWYQQSLDQGLQFLIQYYNGEERAKGNILERFSAQQFPDLHSELNLSSLELGDSALYFCASSVEGGQGETQYFGPGTRLLVL.

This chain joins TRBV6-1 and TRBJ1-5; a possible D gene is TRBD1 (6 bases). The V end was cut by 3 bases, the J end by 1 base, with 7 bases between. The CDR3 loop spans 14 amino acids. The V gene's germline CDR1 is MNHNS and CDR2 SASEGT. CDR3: CASSEQGSNQPQHF. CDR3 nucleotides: TGTGCCAGCAGTGAGCAGGGGAGCAATCAGCCCCAGCATTTT.

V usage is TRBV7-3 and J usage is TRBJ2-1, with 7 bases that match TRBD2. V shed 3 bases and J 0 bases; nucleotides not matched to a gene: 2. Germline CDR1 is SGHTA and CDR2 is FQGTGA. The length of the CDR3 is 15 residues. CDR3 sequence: CASSFRGSSYNEQFF. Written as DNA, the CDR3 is TGTGCCAGCAGCTTCCGCGGGAGCTCCTACAATGAGCAGTTCTTC.

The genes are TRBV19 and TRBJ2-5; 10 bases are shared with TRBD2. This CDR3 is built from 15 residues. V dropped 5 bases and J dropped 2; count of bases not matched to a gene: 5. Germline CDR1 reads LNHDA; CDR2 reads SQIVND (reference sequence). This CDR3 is CASSARTSGQETQYF. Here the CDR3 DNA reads TGTGCCAGTAGTGCCCGGACTAGCGGACAAGAGACCCAGTACTTC.

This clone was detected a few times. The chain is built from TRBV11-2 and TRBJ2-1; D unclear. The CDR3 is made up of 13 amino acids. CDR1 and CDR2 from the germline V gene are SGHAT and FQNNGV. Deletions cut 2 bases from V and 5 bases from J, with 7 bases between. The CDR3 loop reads CASSLSPDNEQFF. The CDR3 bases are TGTGCCAGCAGCTTATCCCCTGACAATGAGCAGTTCTTC.

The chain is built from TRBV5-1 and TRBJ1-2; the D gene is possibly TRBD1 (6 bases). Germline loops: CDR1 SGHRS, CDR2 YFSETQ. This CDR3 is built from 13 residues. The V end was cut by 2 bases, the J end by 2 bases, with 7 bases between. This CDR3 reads CASSFDRNYGYTF. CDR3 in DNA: TGCGCCAGCAGCTTCGACAGGAACTATGGCTACACCTTC.

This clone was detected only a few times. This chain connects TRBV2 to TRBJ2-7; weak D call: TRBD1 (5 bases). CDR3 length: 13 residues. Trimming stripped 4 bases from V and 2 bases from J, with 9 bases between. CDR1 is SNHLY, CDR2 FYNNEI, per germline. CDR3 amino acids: CASSVEDTYEQYF. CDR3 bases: TGTGCCAGCAGTGTTGAGGACACCTACGAGCAGTACTTC.

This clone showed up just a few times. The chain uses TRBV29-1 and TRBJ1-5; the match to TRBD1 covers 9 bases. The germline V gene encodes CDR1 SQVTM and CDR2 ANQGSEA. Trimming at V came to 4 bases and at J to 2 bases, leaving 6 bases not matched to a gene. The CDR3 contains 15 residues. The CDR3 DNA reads TGCAGCGTTGCGACAGGGGGGTATGGCAATCAGCCCCAGCATTTT. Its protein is CSVATGGYGNQPQHF.